This T cell receptor (beta chain) was sequenced during a study of regulatory T cells. A note on this clone: The antigen remains unidentified.

CDR1 and CDR2 (germline): MNHNS, SASEGT. The V gene lost 4 bases and the J gene lost 2 bases, with 5 bases spanning the gap. The length of the CDR3 is 13 residues. Study-level findings and limits: Patient CD8+ T cells trended nonsignificantly toward lower Shannon entropy than control CD8+ cells. Regulatory T cells showed the strongest V-J pair restriction and V/J gene skewing among patient repertoires.

A couple of CD3G-deficient patients had more severe autoimmunity; all had some. Patients aged 2 to 39 years had fewer naive T cells. The primer mix had 52 TRBV and 13 TRBJ primers. The assay was immunoSEQ multiplex PCR, and TCRdb's table has in-frame clones only and misses some. The sample lists roughly 10,000 clones, over 75% occurring once. The TCR was taken from a person aged 18 to 30 with CD3G deficiency. Sequences were obtained from CD8+ T cells sorted from blood. J is TRBJ1-4 and V is TRBV6-1; D is unresolved. CDR3 coding DNA: TGTGCCAGCAGTGTATTCACTAATGAAAAACTGTTTTTT. This gives the protein CASSVFTNEKLFF.